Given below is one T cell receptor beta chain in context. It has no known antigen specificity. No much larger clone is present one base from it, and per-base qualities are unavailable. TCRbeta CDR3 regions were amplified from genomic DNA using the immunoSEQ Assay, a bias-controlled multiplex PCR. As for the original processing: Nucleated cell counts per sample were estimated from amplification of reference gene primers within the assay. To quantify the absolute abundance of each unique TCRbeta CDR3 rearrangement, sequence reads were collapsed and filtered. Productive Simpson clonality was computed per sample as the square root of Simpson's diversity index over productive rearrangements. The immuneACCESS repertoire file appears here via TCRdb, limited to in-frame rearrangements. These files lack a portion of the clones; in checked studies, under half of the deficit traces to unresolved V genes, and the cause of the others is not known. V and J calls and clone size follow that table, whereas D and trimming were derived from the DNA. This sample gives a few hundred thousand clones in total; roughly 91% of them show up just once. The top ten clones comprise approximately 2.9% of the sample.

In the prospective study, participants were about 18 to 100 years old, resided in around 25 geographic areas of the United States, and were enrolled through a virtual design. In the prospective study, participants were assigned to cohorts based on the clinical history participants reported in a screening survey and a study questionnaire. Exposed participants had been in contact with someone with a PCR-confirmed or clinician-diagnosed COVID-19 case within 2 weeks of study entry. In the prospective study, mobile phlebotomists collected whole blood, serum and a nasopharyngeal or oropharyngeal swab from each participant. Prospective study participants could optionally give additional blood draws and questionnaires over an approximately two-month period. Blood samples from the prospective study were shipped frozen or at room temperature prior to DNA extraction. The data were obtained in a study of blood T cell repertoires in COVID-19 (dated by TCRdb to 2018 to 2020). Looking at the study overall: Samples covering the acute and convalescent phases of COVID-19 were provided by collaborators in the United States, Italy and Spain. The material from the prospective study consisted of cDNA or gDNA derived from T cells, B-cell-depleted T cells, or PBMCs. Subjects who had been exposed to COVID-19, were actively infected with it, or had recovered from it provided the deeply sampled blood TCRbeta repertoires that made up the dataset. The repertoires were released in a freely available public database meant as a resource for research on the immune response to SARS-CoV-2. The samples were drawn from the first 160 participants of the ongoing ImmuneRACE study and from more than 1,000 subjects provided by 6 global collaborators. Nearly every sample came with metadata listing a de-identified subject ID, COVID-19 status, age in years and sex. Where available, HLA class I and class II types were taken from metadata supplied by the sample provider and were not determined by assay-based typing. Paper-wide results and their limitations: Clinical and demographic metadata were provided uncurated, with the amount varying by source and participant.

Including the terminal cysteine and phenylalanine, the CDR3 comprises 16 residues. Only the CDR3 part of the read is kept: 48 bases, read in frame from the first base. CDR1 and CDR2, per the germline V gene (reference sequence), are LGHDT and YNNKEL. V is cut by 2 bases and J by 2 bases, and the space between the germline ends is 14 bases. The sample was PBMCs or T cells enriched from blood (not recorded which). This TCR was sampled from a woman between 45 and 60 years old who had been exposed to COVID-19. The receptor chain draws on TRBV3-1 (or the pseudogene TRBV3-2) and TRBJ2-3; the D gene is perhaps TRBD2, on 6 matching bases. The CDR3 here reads CASSQLSGLNTDTQYF. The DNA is TGTGCCAGCAGCCAATTAAGCGGGCTAAACACAGATACGCAGTATTTT.